This TCR beta chain is from a study of blood T cells in healthy people across ages. Findings and caveats of the study: With unsorted PBMCs, a conclusive comparison of naive versus antigen-experienced cells was not possible. Per million T cells, the diversity of TCR beta decreased roughly linearly as age advanced. Aged donors had fewer naive CD4+ cells and lower diversity than long-lived donors.

The germline V gene encodes CDR1 SGHTA and CDR2 FQGNSA. The length of the CDR3 is 14 residues. V trimming: 6 bases; J trimming: 2 bases; junction bases outside the gene matches: 0. The use of a sample-barcoded 5' primer and a J-beta primer mix characterized a second PCR of about 7 to 12 cycles. Via MiXCR, TCRdb re-called the 5' RACE reads, giving one row per CDR3 protein. Among about a million distinct CDR3 sequences listed, around 48% were seen once. This clonotype was found many times. Its target is unknown. Healthy Caucasians from Russia aged about 6 to 100 served as donors. This TCR came from a man younger than 45 in good health. What was sequenced was blood. The rearrangement links TRBV7-2 to TRBJ2-5; 13 bases fit TRBD2. The CDR3 DNA reads as TGTGCCAGCAGACTAGCGGGGGGGCAAGAGACCCAGTACTTC. Its translation is CASRLAGGQETQYF.